Each of the 30 T cell receptor beta chains below was sequenced from the same sample in a study of blood T cell repertoires in COVID-19. TCRdb's copy holds only in-frame clones and misses some; the assay was immunoSEQ multiplex PCR. The table has approximately 180,000 clones, roughly nine tenths seen once; the top ten hold 20% to 25%. Source material: peripheral blood. The receptor source for this set is a man aged 60 to 69 with active or convalescent COVID-19.

The chain combines TRBV5-4 with TRBJ2-5; 7 bases line up with TRBD1. The ends lost 3 bases at V and 3 bases at J; junction bases unmatched: 2. The CDR3 spans 13 residues. Germline loops: CDR1 SGHNT, CDR2 YYREEE (reference sequence). The CDR3 DNA reads TGTGCCAGCAGCTCTGACAGGGAAGAGACCCAGTACTTC. It specifies CASSSDREETQYF.

The rearrangement links TRBV13 to TRBJ1-3, with D possibly TRBD1 on 5 matching bases. In germline, CDR1 is PRHDT, CDR2 FYEKMQ (reference sequence). Trimming took 2 bases from V and 1 from J, leaving 6 bases between them. This CDR3 has 14 residues. The CDR3 sequence: CASSLSGSGNTIYF. CDR3 nucleotides: TGTGCCAGCAGCTTATCAGGGTCTGGAAACACCATATATTTT.

This chain links TRBV5-1 with TRBJ2-4, with a weak D call TRBD1 (6 bases). V lost 3 bases and J 2 bases, leaving 9 bases between the germline ends. The CDR3 is 14 amino acids. Looked up from germline, CDR1 is SGHRS and CDR2 is YFSETQ. DNA of the CDR3: TGCGCCAGCAGCTGGGACAATCCCAAAAACATTCAGTACTTC. Translated, it gives CASSWDNPKNIQYF.

The chain combines TRBV11-2 with TRBJ1-1; tentative D call: TRBD1 (6 bases). The CDR3 has 15 residues. Trimming removed 6 bases at V and 0 bases at J, with 14 bases between. Germline assignment: CDR1 SGHAT and CDR2 FQNNGV. The CDR3 reads CASRTGGGLNTEAFF. As DNA, the CDR3 is TGTGCCAGCAGAACAGGCGGGGGGCTGAACACTGAAGCTTTCTTT. The full variable domain, rest sourced from reference TRBV11-2 and TRBJ1-1, is EAGVAQSPRYKIIEKRQSVAFWCNPISGHATLYWYQQILGQGPKLLIQFQNNGVVDDSQLPKDRFSAERLKGVDSTLKIQPAKLEDSAVYLCASRTGGGLNTEAFFGQGTRLTVV.

V usage is TRBV10-3 and J usage is TRBJ1-3; D not certain. Germline V gene sequence: CDR1 ENHRY, CDR2 SYGVKD. CDR3 length: 14 amino acids. The CDR3 bases are TGTGCTACCCGGGTCGGGTTTACCGGAAACACCATATATTTT. Its protein product is CATRVGFTGNTIYF.

The rearrangement links TRBV5-1 to TRBJ1-2, with a possible D match to TRBD1 (5 bases). CDR3 size: 14 residues. Germline-derived CDR1 and CDR2 are SGHRS and YFSETQ. V lost 2 bases to trimming and J lost 8 bases, with 16 bases between them. The CDR3 region has the DNA TGCGCCAGCAGCTTATCCCCGACAGAACCGGGCTACACCTTC. Its protein is CASSLSPTEPGYTF.

The CDR3 region has the DNA TGTGCCAGCAGCCAAGGCTCGACAGGGTCGACAGATACGCAGTATTTT. It encodes CASSQGSTGSTDTQYF. The chain employs TRBV7-9 and TRBJ2-3; 7 bases line up with TRBD1. V trimming: 5 bases; J trimming: 3 bases; junction bases outside the gene matches: 11. Looked up from germline, CDR1 is SEHNR and CDR2 is FQNEAQ (reference sequence). This CDR3 has 16 amino acids.

The chain carries TRBV6-5 and TRBJ2-3, with 8 bases fitting TRBD1. J lost 4 bases, V lost 0 bases, and 6 bases had no gene match. The CDR3 has 16 amino acids. Germline-derived CDR1 and CDR2 are MNHEY and SVGAGI. The CDR3 loop reads CASSYSSGGSPDTQYF. CDR3 bases: TGTGCCAGCAGTTACTCGTCAGGGGGCAGCCCAGATACGCAGTATTTT.

The chain links TRBV5-5 to TRBJ1-5, with D hard to call. V was clipped by 2 bases and J by 4 bases, with 10 bases between them. The germline V gene has CDR1 SGHKS and CDR2 YYEKEE (reference sequence). CDR3 length: 14 residues. The CDR3 loop reads CASSFGRGNQPQHF. As DNA, the CDR3 is TGTGCCAGCAGCTTCGGGCGGGGTAATCAGCCCCAGCATTTT.

The chain couples TRBV9 to TRBJ2-7; 7 bases align to TRBD1. The trim removed 1 base at V and 2 bases at J, leaving 3 bases unmatched. Looked up from germline, CDR1 is SGDLS and CDR2 is YYNGEE. The CDR3 has 14 residues. This CDR3 is CASSVRGPPYEQYF. The CDR3 nucleotides are TGTGCCAGCAGCGTAAGGGGGCCCCCCTACGAGCAGTACTTC. Based on the CDR3 plus reference TRBV9 and TRBJ2-7, the full variable domain is DSGVTQTPKHLITATGQRVTLRCSPRSGDLSVYWYQQSLDQGLQFLIQYYNGEERAKGNILERFSAQQFPDLHSELNLSSLELGDSALYFCASSVRGPPYEQYFGPGTRLTVT.

The chain links TRBV27 to TRBJ2-7; TRBD1 might be the D (5 bases). The V end lost 7 bases, the J end lost 1 base, and 11 bases lay between the germline ends. The CDR3 is 13 amino acids. Germline assignment: CDR1 MNHEY and CDR2 SMNVEV (reference sequence). In DNA form, the CDR3 reads TGTGCCAGCAAATTGACAGCTTCCTACGAGCAGTACTTC. This encodes CASKLTASYEQYF.

This CDR3 reads CASSFGDITEAFF. The DNA for the CDR3 is TGTGCCAGCAGCTTTGGGGACATCACTGAAGCTTTCTTT. V usage is TRBV7-9 and J usage is TRBJ1-1; D may be TRBD1 (6 bases). The CDR3 spans 13 residues. In germline, CDR1 is SEHNR, CDR2 FQNEAQ (reference sequence). V shed 3 bases and J shed 4 bases, with 9 bases lying between them. The whole variable domain, filled in from reference TRBV7-9 and TRBJ1-1, reads DTGVSQNPRHKITKRGQNVTFRCDPISEHNRLYWYRQTLGQGPEFLTYFQNEAQLEKSRLLSDRFSAERPKGSFSTLEIQRTEQGDSAMYLCASSFGDITEAFFGQGTRLTVV.

The chain joins TRBV6-6 to TRBJ1-1; TRBD1 matches 9 bases. Unmatched junction bases numbered 13, after V lost 6 bases and J lost 5 bases. Germline-derived CDR1 and CDR2 are MNHNY and SVGAGI (reference sequence). The CDR3 covers 16 residues. The CDR3 nucleotides read TGTGCCAGCAGCACTTCCGGGACAGGGTTACAGACTGAAGCTTTCTTT. Protein product: CASSTSGTGLQTEAFF.

The genes are TRBV19 and TRBJ2-5; 8 positions agree with TRBD2. After removal of 6 bases from V and 5 bases from J, the junction contained 8 bases not matched to a gene. CDR3 length: 14 residues. The germline V gene has CDR1 LNHDA and CDR2 SQIVND (reference sequence). The CDR3 loop is CASSPSGLRETQYF. The CDR3 DNA follows: TGTGCCAGTAGCCCTAGCGGGTTAAGGGAGACCCAGTACTTC.

This chain uses TRBV10-2 with TRBJ2-6; D is perhaps TRBD2 (7 bases). Germline lookup yields CDR1 WSHSY and CDR2 SAAADI. The ends were cut back, 3 bases at V and 0 bases at J, with 15 bases in the middle. The CDR3 runs 18 residues. The CDR3 sequence is CASSEIGGGVSGANVLTF. Written as DNA, the CDR3 is TGCGCCAGCAGTGAAATTGGGGGGGGCGTCTCTGGGGCCAACGTCCTGACTTTC.

The genes are TRBV9 and TRBJ2-1; D gene ambiguous. This CDR3 region has 14 residues. Trimming cost V 0 bases and J 9 bases, with 13 bases left between them. Germline V gene lookup returns CDR1 SGDLS and CDR2 YYNGEE. The CDR3 sequence is CASSVASTGTEQFF. The CDR3 DNA follows: TGTGCCAGCAGCGTAGCTAGTACCGGAACTGAGCAGTTCTTC. Looking up the rest from reference TRBV9 and TRBJ2-1 gives the full variable domain: DSGVTQTPKHLITATGQRVTLRCSPRSGDLSVYWYQQSLDQGLQFLIQYYNGEERAKGNILERFSAQQFPDLHSELNLSSLELGDSALYFCASSVASTGTEQFFGPGTRLTVL.

The chain has TRBV2 and TRBJ1-2, with D maybe TRBD1 (6 bases). The ends were cut back, 7 bases at V and 2 bases at J, with 11 bases in the middle. Germline assignment: CDR1 SNHLY and CDR2 FYNNEI. The CDR3 extends over 13 amino acids. The CDR3 DNA reads as TGTGCCAGCACGGCAGGGACAAACTATGGCTACACCTTC. This gives the protein CASTAGTNYGYTF.

CDR3 nucleotides: TGTGCCAGCACTGAGGACACCTACGAGCAGTACTTC. It yields the protein CASTEDTYEQYF. V and J are TRBV6-6 and TRBJ2-7, with a tentative D call TRBD1 (5 bases). Per germline, CDR1 MNHNY and CDR2 SVGAGI (reference sequence). The V and J ends lost 7 bases and 2 bases respectively, with 9 bases between them. This CDR3 comprises 12 residues.

The rearrangement joins TRBV19 to TRBJ1-4, with D possibly TRBD1 on 5 matching bases. The CDR3 is 15 residues long. Trimming shortened V by 5 bases and J by 7 bases, and 17 bases separated the two germline ends. CDR1 LNHDA and CDR2 SQIVND come from the germline V gene (reference sequence). CDR3 in amino acids: CASSGYQGSTEKLFF. The CDR3 coding sequence is TGTGCCAGTAGTGGATACCAGGGCTCTACTGAAAAACTGTTTTTT.

The V gene is TRBV5-4, the J gene TRBJ2-2; 15 bases match TRBD2. The V segment lost 4 bases and the J segment 4 bases; nucleotides outside the gene matches: 8. Germline assignment: CDR1 SGHNT and CDR2 YYREEE (reference sequence). There are 18 residues in the CDR3. CDR3 bases: TGTGCCAGCAGCCCAGGACTAGCGGGGGGGCACGGCACCGGGGAGCTGTTTTTT. Encoded protein: CASSPGLAGGHGTGELFF. Full variable domain (rest looked up from reference TRBV5-4 and TRBJ2-2): ETGVTQSPTHLIKTRGQQVTLRCSSQSGHNTVSWYQQALGQGPQFIFQYYREEENGRGNFPPRFSGLQFPNYSSELNVNALELDDSALYLCASSPGLAGGHGTGELFFGEGSRLTVL.

V gene TRBV5-1 combines with J gene TRBJ2-2, with TRBD1 identical over 8 bases. CDR3 length equals 15 residues. V shed 3 bases, J shed 5 bases, and the junction held 6 bases outside the gene matches. Germline CDR1 is SGHRS and CDR2 is YFSETQ. The CDR3 DNA reads TGCGCCAGCAGCTCAACGGACAGGGCGACCGGGGAGCTGTTTTTT. Translated: CASSSTDRATGELFF.

The V call is TRBV5-1, the J call TRBJ1-6; D is ambiguous. This CDR3 comprises 12 residues. Germline-derived CDR1 and CDR2 are SGHRS and YFSETQ. Trimming removed 6 bases from V and 6 bases from J, with 7 bases in between. CDR3 bases: TGCGCCAGCAACGAGCCTAATTCACCCCTCCACTTT. This gives the protein CASNEPNSPLHF. Full variable domain (remainder filled in from reference TRBV5-1 and TRBJ1-6): KAGVTQTPRYLIKTRGQQVTLSCSPISGHRSVSWYQQTPGQGLQFLFEYFSETQRNKGNFPGRFSGRQFSNSRSEMNVSTLELGDSALYLCASNEPNSPLHFGNGTRLTVT.

The rearrangement links TRBV19 to TRBJ1-2; no firm D call. CDR3 length equals 12 residues. CDR1 is LNHDA and CDR2 is SQIVND in the germline V gene (reference sequence). V was trimmed by 5 bases and J by 7 bases, leaving 11 bases between them. The CDR3, as DNA: TGTGCCAGTAGTTTATCGCGGGGTGGCTACACCTTC. Its translation: CASSLSRGGYTF.

The chain recombines TRBV19 with TRBJ1-2; 10 bases agree with TRBD1. Looked up from germline, CDR1 is LNHDA and CDR2 is SQIVND (reference sequence). The CDR3 covers 16 residues. Trimming removed 3 bases from V and 5 bases from J; junction bases left unmatched: 9. Here the CDR3 DNA reads TGTGCCAGTAGTATCTGGGGACGGGACAGGGGATATGGCTACACCTTC. This encodes CASSIWGRDRGYGYTF.

The chain couples TRBV5-1 to TRBJ2-1, with TRBD2 matching 13 bases. The CDR3 is 15 residues long. CDR1 and CDR2 from the germline V gene are SGHRS and YFSETQ. With 6 bases clipped from V and 7 bases from J, the junction kept 7 bases outside the gene matches. CDR3 sequence (DNA): TGCGCCAGCACCGGACTAGCGGGGGCCAGTAATGAGCAGTTCTTC. Translating it yields CASTGLAGASNEQFF.

This rearrangement joins TRBV5-1 to TRBJ2-7; D is perhaps TRBD2 (6 bases). This CDR3 contains 15 residues. V lost 1 base, J lost 0 bases, and 11 bases lay in between. Germline V lookup: CDR1 SGHRS, CDR2 YFSETQ. CDR3 bases: TGCGCCAGCAGCTTGACGTCAGCGGGCTCCTACGAGCAGTACTTC. The encoded protein is CASSLTSAGSYEQYF.

V and J are TRBV7-3 and TRBJ2-1, with unresolved D. V lost 1 base to trimming and J lost 14 bases, with 15 bases between them. Germline V gives CDR1 SGHTA, CDR2 FQGTGA. This CDR3 comprises 13 residues. The CDR3: CASSLILSTEKFF. The DNA for the CDR3 is TGTGCCAGCAGCTTAATTCTTAGTACAGAAAAGTTCTTC.

V gene TRBV18 combines with J gene TRBJ1-4; possibly TRBD1 for D (5 bases). Trimming removed 3 bases at V and 10 bases at J, with 12 bases between. This CDR3 spans 13 amino acids. Germline assignment: CDR1 KGHSH and CDR2 LQKENI. The CDR3 DNA reads as TGTGCCAGCTCACCCATGGGGCAGCCAAAACTGTTTTTT. Protein product: CASSPMGQPKLFF.

The chain couples TRBV3-1 (or the pseudogene TRBV3-2) to TRBJ1-4; TRBD1 matches at 7 bases. The CDR3 is 14 residues long. The germline V gene encodes CDR1 LGHDT and CDR2 YNNKEL (reference sequence). The V and J ends lost 4 bases and 5 bases, in that order; junction bases with no gene match: 4. CDR3 sequence: CASSLGTENEKLFF. In DNA, the CDR3 is TGTGCCAGCAGCCTCGGGACAGAGAATGAAAAACTGTTTTTT.

The chain is built from TRBV6-5 and TRBJ2-7, with 10 bases that match TRBD2. The CDR3 runs to 15 residues. The J segment lost 3 bases and the V segment lost 2 bases, leaving 4 bases of the junction unmatched. Germline V lookup: CDR1 MNHEY, CDR2 SVGAGI. The CDR3 sequence: CASSYIAGGYYEQYF. Here the CDR3 DNA reads TGTGCCAGCAGTTACATAGCGGGGGGCTACTACGAGCAGTACTTC.